This TCR beta chain was obtained from a study of CD8 T cells in ankylosing spondylitis (dated by TCRdb to the late 2010s). The study in broad terms: T cell receptor beta repertoires were profiled in healthy donors and ankylosing spondylitis patients so that disease-linked TCR variants could be found. The full study cohort was made up of 20 to 25 ankylosing spondylitis patients and roughly 100 healthy donors. Peripheral blood samples were taken, and synovial fluid was additionally collected from ankylosing spondylitis patients. The paper's findings and limits, for the study overall: Significant enrichment of the disease-linked clones was reported in matched synovial fluid samples from ankylosing spondylitis patients. The disease-linked clones had a CD8+ phenotype and were found at relatively low frequencies in peripheral blood. Blood from ankylosing spondylitis patients appeared to be characterized by a TCR beta motif composed of about eight highly homologous amino acid variants. Some motif variants had previously been reported in the synovial fluid and blood of reactive arthritis patients, which suggests shared mechanisms of disease initiation.

This clonotype has at least ten counts. This clone's antigen is unknown. Per-base quality was not reported, and no clone a single base away is much larger than it. From its cysteine to its phenylalanine, the CDR3 spans 16 amino acids. Only the CDR3 DNA stays, 48 bases, in frame from base 1. Compared with germline, V lacks 0 bases and J lacks 7 bases; bases without a gene match: 8. Taken from the germline V gene, the CDR1 and CDR2 loops are SGHRS and YFSETQ. Sequencing was performed on an Illumina HiSeq 2500. Quantitative 5'-RACE with molecular barcodes was used to prepare TCR beta libraries. The source study handled its data this way. Disease-linked TCR variants were identified with a new computational method built on a probabilistic model of VDJ rearrangement. TCRdb passed the public sequencing reads through fastp at Q25 and MiXCR, retaining productive beta sequences. Entries are consolidated by CDR3 protein sequence, retaining the most common genes and DNA. The V and J calls were not made by the authors but by TCRdb's processing. Within this sample are under 150,000 distinct CDR3 sequences, with more than 9.5% of them counted one time only. Jointly, the top ten make up less than 5% of the sample.

The sequence was obtained from a female donor with ankylosing spondylitis or in good health (not recorded which). The sequence links TRBV5-1 to TRBJ2-1, with 9 bases aligning to TRBD2. Sequenced material: blood, either unsorted or a sorted T cell fraction (not recorded which). DNA sequence: TGCGCCAGCAGCTTGGCGGGCCTAGCGGGAAGGAATGAGCAGTTCTTC. Translated, it gives CASSLAGLAGRNEQFF.